The source of this T cell receptor beta chain is a study of cytomegalovirus exposure and HLA in healthy donors. Study summary: Within the Caucasian-associated ancestry cluster were roughly 81% of the approximately 400 genotyped donors.

PCR primers comprised 60 Vbeta and 13 Jbeta primers. This table comes from immunoSEQ multiplex PCR, and its TCRdb copy is limited to in-frame clones, with some not included. This table has under 200,000 clones, 70% to 80% appearing once. Germline lookup yields CDR1 MGHRA and CDR2 YSYEKL. V was clipped by 1 base and J by 3 bases; unmatched bases: 12. This CDR3 is 18 amino acids long. Material: PBMCs. The clonotype was recovered from a man between 60 and 75 years old in good health and CMV-seronegative. The chain joins TRBV4-1 to TRBJ2-3; the match to TRBD1 covers 8 bases. CDR3 nucleotides: TGCGCCAGCAGCCAAGGGACTCTTGGGACAGGCTTTACAGATACGCAGTATTTT. This encodes CASSQGTLGTGFTDTQYF.